The subject of this entry is one T cell receptor beta chain. Profiling relied on immunoSEQ multiplex PCR, and the TCRdb table lists in-frame clones only, not all of them. The sample table sets out 150,000 to 200,000 clones. Germline CDR1 and CDR2: SGHKS and YYEKEE (reference sequence). The V gene lost 1 base and the J gene lost 0 bases, with 17 bases spanning the gap. The CDR3 totals 19 residues. These data belong to a study of control samples from healthy donors and cancer patients. The receptor was derived from a woman aged 25-40 years in good health. Source material: blood. V and J are TRBV5-5 and TRBJ2-6; possibly TRBD1 or TRBD2 for D (5 bases each). The CDR3 DNA reads TGTGCCAGCAGCTTGATTCCGGCAGGGACCAGCTCTGGGGCCAACGTCCTGACTTTC. This gives the protein CASSLIPAGTSSGANVLTF.